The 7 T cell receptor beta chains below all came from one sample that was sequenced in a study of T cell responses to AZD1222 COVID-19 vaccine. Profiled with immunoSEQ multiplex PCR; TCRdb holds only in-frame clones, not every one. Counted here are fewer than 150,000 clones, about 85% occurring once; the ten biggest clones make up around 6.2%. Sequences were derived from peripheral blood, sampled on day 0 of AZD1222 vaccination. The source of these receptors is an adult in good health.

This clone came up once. The CDR3 sequence is CASSESGGTGSYNEQFF. The CDR3 DNA follows: TGCGCCAGCAGTGAGTCGGGGGGGACAGGGTCCTACAATGAGCAGTTCTTC. The V and J genes are TRBV10-2 and TRBJ2-1, with 9 nucleotides matching TRBD1. The CDR3 totals 17 residues. Trimming cost V 0 bases and J 1 base; bases outside gene matches: 4. The germline V gene encodes CDR1 WSHSY and CDR2 SAAADI.

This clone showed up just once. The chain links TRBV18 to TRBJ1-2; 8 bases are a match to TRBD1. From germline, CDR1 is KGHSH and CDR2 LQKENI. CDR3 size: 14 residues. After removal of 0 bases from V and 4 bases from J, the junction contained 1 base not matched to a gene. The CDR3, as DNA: TGTGCCAGCTCACCACCACAGGGGGGCTATGGCTACACCTTC. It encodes CASSPPQGGYGYTF.

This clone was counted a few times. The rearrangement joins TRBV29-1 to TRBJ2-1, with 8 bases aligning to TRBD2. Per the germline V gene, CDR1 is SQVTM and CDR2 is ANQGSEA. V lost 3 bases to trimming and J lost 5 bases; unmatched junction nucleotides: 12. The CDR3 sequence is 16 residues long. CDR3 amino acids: CSVELRGADKNNEQFF. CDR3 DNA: TGCAGCGTTGAGCTGCGGGGGGCTGATAAAAACAATGAGCAGTTCTTC.

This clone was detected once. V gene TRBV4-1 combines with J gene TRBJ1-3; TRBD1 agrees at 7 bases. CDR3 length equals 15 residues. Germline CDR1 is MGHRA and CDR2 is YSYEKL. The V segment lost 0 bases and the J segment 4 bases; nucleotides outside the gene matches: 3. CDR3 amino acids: CASSQEPGQGNTIYF. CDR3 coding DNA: TGCGCCAGCAGCCAAGAGCCGGGACAGGGAAACACCATATATTTT.

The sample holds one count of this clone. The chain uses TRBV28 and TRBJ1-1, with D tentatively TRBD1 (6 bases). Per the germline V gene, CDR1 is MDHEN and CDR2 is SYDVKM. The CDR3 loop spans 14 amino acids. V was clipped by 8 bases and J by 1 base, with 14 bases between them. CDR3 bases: TGTGCCAGCCAAATCGGGACAACGAACACTGAAGCTTTCTTT. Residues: CASQIGTTNTEAFF.

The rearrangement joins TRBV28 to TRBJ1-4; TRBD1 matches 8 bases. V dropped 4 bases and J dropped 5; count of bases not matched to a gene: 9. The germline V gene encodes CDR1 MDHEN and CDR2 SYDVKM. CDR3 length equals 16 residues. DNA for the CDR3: TGTGCCAGCAGTTCAATCCACGGGACAGGCAATGAAAAACTGTTTTTT. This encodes CASSSIHGTGNEKLFF. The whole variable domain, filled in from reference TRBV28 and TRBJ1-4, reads DVKVTQSSRYLVKRTGEKVFLECVQDMDHENMFWYRQDPGLGLRLIYFSYDVKMKEKGDIPEGYSVSREKKERFSLILESASTNQTSMYLCASSSIHGTGNEKLFFGSGTQLSVL.

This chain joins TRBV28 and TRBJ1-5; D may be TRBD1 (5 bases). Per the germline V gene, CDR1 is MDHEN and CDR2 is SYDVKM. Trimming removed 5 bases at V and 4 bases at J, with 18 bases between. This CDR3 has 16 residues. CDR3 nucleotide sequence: TGTGCCAGCAGTCTTACTGGGACCAGGAAGAATCAGCCCCAGCATTTT. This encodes CASSLTGTRKNQPQHF.